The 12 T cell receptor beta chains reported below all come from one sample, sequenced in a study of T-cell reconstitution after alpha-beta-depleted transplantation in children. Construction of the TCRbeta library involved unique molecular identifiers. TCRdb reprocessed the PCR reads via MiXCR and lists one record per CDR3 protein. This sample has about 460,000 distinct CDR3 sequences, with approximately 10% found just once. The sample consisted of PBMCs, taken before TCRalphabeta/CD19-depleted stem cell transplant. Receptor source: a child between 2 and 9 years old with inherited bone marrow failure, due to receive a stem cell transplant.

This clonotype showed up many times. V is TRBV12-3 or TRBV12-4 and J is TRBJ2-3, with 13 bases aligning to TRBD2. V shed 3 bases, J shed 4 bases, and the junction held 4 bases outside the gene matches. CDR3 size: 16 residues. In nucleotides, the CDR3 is TGTGCCAGCAGTTTTCCACTAGCGGGAGGGCCAGATACGCAGTATTTT. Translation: CASSFPLAGGPDTQYF.

CDR3 amino acids: CASSQPWVGTNTEAFF. CDR3 bases: TGCGCCAGCAGCCAACCCTGGGTGGGCACCAACACTGAAGCTTTCTTT. The chain links TRBV4-1 to TRBJ1-1; D not resolved. Germline CDR1 is MGHRA and CDR2 is YSYEKL. The CDR3 covers 16 residues. Trimming removed 2 bases at V and 2 bases at J, with 15 bases between.

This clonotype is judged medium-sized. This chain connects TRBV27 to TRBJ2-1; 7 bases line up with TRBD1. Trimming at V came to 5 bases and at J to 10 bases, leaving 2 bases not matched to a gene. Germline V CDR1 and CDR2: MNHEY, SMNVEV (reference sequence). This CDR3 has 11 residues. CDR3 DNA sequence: TGTGCCAGCAGTCTGGGACAGGAGCAGTTCTTC. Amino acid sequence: CASSLGQEQFF.

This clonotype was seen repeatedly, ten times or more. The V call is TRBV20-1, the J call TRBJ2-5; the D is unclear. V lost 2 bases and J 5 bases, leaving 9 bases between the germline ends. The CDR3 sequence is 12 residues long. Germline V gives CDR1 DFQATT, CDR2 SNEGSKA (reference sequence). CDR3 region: CSARSPPETQYF. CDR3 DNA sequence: TGCAGTGCTAGATCCCCCCCGGAGACCCAGTACTTC.

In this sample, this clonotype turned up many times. For the CDR3, the DNA is TGCGCCAGCAGCCTACAACATGAAGCTTTCTTT. It specifies CASSLQHEAFF. The rearrangement uses TRBV4-1 and TRBJ1-1; D ambiguous. The V end lost 4 bases, the J end lost 7 bases, and 7 bases lay between the germline ends. The germline gives CDR1 MGHRA, CDR2 YSYEKL. This CDR3 region has 11 residues.

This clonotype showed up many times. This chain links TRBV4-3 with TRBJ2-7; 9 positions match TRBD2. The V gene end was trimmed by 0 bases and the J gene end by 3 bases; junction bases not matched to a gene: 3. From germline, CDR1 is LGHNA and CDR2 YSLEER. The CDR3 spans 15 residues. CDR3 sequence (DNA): TGCGCCAGCAGCCAAGACCGTAGCGGGAGCTACGAGCAGTACTTC. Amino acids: CASSQDRSGSYEQYF.

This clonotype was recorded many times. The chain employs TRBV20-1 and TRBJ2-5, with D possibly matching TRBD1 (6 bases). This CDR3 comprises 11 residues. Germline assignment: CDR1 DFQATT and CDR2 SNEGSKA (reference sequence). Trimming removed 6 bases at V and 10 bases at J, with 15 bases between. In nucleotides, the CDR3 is TGCAGTGCCCAACACGGACAGTTCCAGTACTTC. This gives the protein CSAQHGQFQYF.

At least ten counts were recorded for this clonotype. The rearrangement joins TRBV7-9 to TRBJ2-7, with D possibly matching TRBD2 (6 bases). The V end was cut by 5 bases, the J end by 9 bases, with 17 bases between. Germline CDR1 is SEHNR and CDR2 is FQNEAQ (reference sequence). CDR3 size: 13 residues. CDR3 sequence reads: CASSRGTEGLQYF. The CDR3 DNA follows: TGTGCCAGCAGCCGCGGGACGGAGGGTTTGCAGTACTTC.

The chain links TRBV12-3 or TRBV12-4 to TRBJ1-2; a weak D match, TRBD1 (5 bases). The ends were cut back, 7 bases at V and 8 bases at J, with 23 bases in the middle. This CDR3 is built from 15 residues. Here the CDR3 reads CASTTPHSVGRGYTF. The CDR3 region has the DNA TGTGCCAGCACAACCCCTCACTCGGTGGGGCGCGGCTACACCTTC.

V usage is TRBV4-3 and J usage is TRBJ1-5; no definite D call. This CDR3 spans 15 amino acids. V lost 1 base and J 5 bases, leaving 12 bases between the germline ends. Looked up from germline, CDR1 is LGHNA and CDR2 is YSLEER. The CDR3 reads CASSQVAGSDQPQHF. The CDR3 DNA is TGCGCCAGCAGCCAAGTGGCGGGGAGCGATCAGCCCCAGCATTTT.

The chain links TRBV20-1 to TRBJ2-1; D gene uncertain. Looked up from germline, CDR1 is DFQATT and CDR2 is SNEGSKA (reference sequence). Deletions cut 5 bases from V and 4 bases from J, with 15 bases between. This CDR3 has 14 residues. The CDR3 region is CSAPELGSYNEQFF. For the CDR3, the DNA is TGCAGTGCTCCTGAGTTGGGGTCTTACAATGAGCAGTTCTTC.

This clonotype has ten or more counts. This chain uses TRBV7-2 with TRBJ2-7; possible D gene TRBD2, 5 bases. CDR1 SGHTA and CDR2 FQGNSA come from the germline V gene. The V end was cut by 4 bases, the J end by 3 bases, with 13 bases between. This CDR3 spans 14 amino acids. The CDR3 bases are TGTGCCAGCAGCTGGGGTAGCGCAAGCTACGAGCAGTACTTC. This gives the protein CASSWGSASYEQYF.